The rows below give T cell receptor beta chains drawn from one sample of a study of T cell responses to AZD1222 COVID-19 vaccine. Produced via immunoSEQ multiplex PCR; TCRdb's table is partial and in-frame only. The sample includes some 89,000 clones, more than 70% of them seen just once. Sequencing used peripheral blood, obtained on day 0 of AZD1222 vaccination. The receptors here all came from an adult in good health. CDR3s include the opening cysteine and the closing phenylalanine or tryptophan. A D gene is named only where the DNA matches it firmly. Clone sizes are given selectively: once, few, many, or a class where the clone is expanded.

j_gene: TRBJ2-3; v_gene: TRBV11-3; d_gene: .; abundance: .; CDR3aa: CASSTDRWADTQYF; CDR3nt: TGTGCCAGCAGCACCGACAGGTGGGCAGATACGCAGTATTTT
j_gene: TRBJ1-5; v_gene: TRBV27; d_gene: .; abundance: .; CDR3aa: CASSLYGADNQPQHF; CDR3nt: TGTGCCAGCAGTTTATATGGGGCGGACAATCAGCCCCAGCATTTT
j_gene: TRBJ2-2; v_gene: TRBV27; d_gene: .; abundance: few; CDR3aa: CASSGDRELFF; CDR3nt: TGTGCCAGCAGTGGGGACCGGGAGCTGTTTTTT
j_gene: TRBJ2-1; v_gene: TRBV7-2; d_gene: TRBD2; abundance: once; CDR3aa: CASSSQAAGGNNEQFF; CDR3nt: TGTGCCAGCAGCTCACAGGCGGCGGGGGGAAACAATGAGCAGTTCTTC
j_gene: TRBJ1-2; v_gene: TRBV15; d_gene: TRBD1; abundance: .; CDR3aa: CATSRSGTGGDYGYTF; CDR3nt: TGTGCCACCAGCAGATCCGGGACAGGGGGCGACTATGGCTACACCTTC
j_gene: TRBJ1-2; v_gene: TRBV19; d_gene: .; abundance: .; CDR3aa: CASSIEVSGYTF; CDR3nt: TGTGCCAGTAGTATCGAGGTTTCCGGCTACACCTTC
j_gene: TRBJ2-2; v_gene: TRBV18; d_gene: .; abundance: .; CDR3aa: CASSPTAGTGELFF; CDR3nt: TGTGCCAGCTCACCGACGGCGGGGACCGGGGAGCTGTTTTTT
j_gene: TRBJ2-7; v_gene: TRBV3-1/TRBV3-2; d_gene: .; abundance: .; CDR3aa: CASSYLARRVPSEQYF; CDR3nt: TGTGCCAGCAGCTACCTGGCTCGACGAGTGCCAAGCGAGCAGTACTTC
j_gene: TRBJ2-7; v_gene: TRBV19; d_gene: TRBD2; abundance: few; CDR3aa: CASSKSGSNYEQYF; CDR3nt: TGTGCCAGTAGTAAAAGCGGGAGTAACTACGAGCAGTACTTC
j_gene: TRBJ2-3; v_gene: TRBV30; d_gene: .; abundance: .; CDR3aa: CAWTLGGLSTDTQYF; CDR3nt: TGTGCCTGGACCCTCGGGGGCCTAAGCACAGATACGCAGTATTTT
j_gene: TRBJ1-2; v_gene: TRBV27; d_gene: .; abundance: .; CDR3aa: CASRAGGVGYTF; CDR3nt: TGTGCCAGCAGAGCGGGGGGGGTAGGCTACACCTTC
j_gene: TRBJ1-4; v_gene: TRBV4-2; d_gene: .; abundance: .; CDR3aa: CASSQDEGIGEKLFF; CDR3nt: TGTGCCAGCAGCCAAGACGAGGGGATAGGGGAAAAACTGTTTTTT
j_gene: TRBJ2-1; v_gene: TRBV10-2; d_gene: TRBD1; abundance: .; CDR3aa: CASSDSSGQGGSFDEQFF; CDR3nt: TGCGCCAGCAGTGACTCTTCGGGACAGGGCGGTAGTTTCGATGAGCAGTTCTTC